This TCR beta chain was obtained from a study of cytomegalovirus exposure and HLA in healthy donors. These donors were members of the roughly 110-subject validation cohort, a group separate from the approximately 700-subject first cohort. Findings of the study overall: Some public TCRs appeared in many individuals, while most sequences were rare.

This table comes from immunoSEQ multiplex PCR, and its TCRdb copy is limited to in-frame clones, with some not included. The sample records 55,000 to 70,000 clones, 90% to 95% being singletons. On this clone itself: The antigen remains unidentified.

V was clipped by 3 bases and J by 8 bases, with 8 bases between them. Germline values: CDR1 DFQATT, CDR2 SNEGSKA (reference sequence). The CDR3 length is 11 residues. The receptor's source is a man between 18 and 35 years old in good health and CMV-seronegative. V usage is TRBV20-1 and J usage is TRBJ2-1, with D unclear. The sequencing sample was made of PBMCs. In DNA form, the CDR3 reads TGCAGTGCTAGTAATCGCGATGAGCAGTTCTTC. Translating gives CSASNRDEQFF.